The 13 T cell receptor beta chains listed next were all sequenced from one sample in a study of blood T cell repertoires in COVID-19. Profiled with immunoSEQ multiplex PCR; TCRdb holds only in-frame clones, not every one. The table records 150,000 or so clones, 90% of them present only once. Sequencing was done on a sample of peripheral blood. Every receptor here comes from a man aged 45-65 years with acute or convalescent COVID-19.

The chain uses TRBV11-1 and TRBJ2-2, with D possibly TRBD1 on 5 matching bases. This CDR3 is built from 16 residues. Germline V CDR1 and CDR2: SGHAT, FQDESV (reference sequence). The V end was cut by 7 bases, the J end by 0 bases, with 15 bases between. The CDR3 region has the DNA TGTGCCAGCACCCTTTCAGGGAAGGCGAACACCGGGGAGCTGTTTTTT. Its translation: CASTLSGKANTGELFF.

The V call is TRBV7-6, the J call TRBJ2-7; D not certain. With 5 bases removed from V and 0 bases from J, the gap between germline ends came to 11 bases. Germline V gene lookup returns CDR1 SGHVS and CDR2 FNYEAQ. This CDR3 has 14 amino acids. The CDR3 coding sequence is TGTGCCAGCAGCCCTCTAAAAAGCTCCTACGAGCAGTACTTC. Translated: CASSPLKSSYEQYF.

Comments on this clone: An end of the junction does not agree with germline; a read error may underlie this. This chain joins TRBV11-2 and TRBJ2-1; D remains unclear. The CDR3 is 14 residues long. Germline-derived CDR1 and CDR2 are SGHAT and FQNNGV. The CDR3 nucleotides are TGTGCCAGCAGCTTAGATCGGCAGGCCCTTAAGGTGATCTTC. Amino acid sequence: CASSLDRQALKVIF. Full variable domain (missing parts from reference TRBV11-2 and TRBJ2-1): EAGVAQSPRYKIIEKRQSVAFWCNPISGHATLYWYQQILGQGPKLLIQFQNNGVVDDSQLPKDRFSAERLKGVDSTLKIQPAKLEDSAVYLCASSLDRQALKVIFGPGTRLTVL.

The CDR3 DNA is TGTGCCAGTAGTATAACCGCAGGGGGCAATCAGCCCCAGCATTTT. It encodes CASSITAGGNQPQHF. The rearrangement uses TRBV19 and TRBJ1-5; TRBD1 is a possible D gene (6 bases). V lost 2 bases and J lost 2, with 10 bases in between. The CDR3 contains 15 residues. Germline loops: CDR1 LNHDA, CDR2 SQIVND (reference sequence).

CDR3 protein: CAISELAGGQETQYF. CDR3 sequence (DNA): TGTGCCATCAGTGAACTAGCGGGGGGGCAAGAGACCCAGTACTTC. This sequence joins TRBV10-3 and TRBJ2-5, with 13 nucleotides matching TRBD2. This CDR3 region has 15 residues. The V segment lost 3 bases and the J segment 2 bases; nucleotides outside the gene matches: 0. Germline V gene lookup returns CDR1 ENHRY and CDR2 SYGVKD.

The CDR3 reads CASSLFDSSSGNTIYF. CDR3 nucleotides: TGTGCCAGCAGCTTGTTTGACAGCAGCTCTGGAAACACCATATATTTT. The chain has TRBV5-5 and TRBJ1-3; possibly TRBD1 for D (5 bases). Germline assignment: CDR1 SGHKS and CDR2 YYEKEE (reference sequence). The V and J ends lost 1 base and 0 bases respectively, with 11 bases between them. CDR3 length: 16 residues.

The V call is TRBV6-5, the J call TRBJ2-1; TRBD2 matches 8 bases. This CDR3 is built from 13 residues. Losses at the gene ends were 6 bases for V and 10 bases for J; bases not matched to a gene: 8. Germline lookup yields CDR1 MNHEY and CDR2 SVGAGI. The CDR3 DNA follows: TGTGCCAGCAGCCGCCCGGGAGGGGGGGAGCAGTTCTTC. Protein: CASSRPGGGEQFF.

The chain carries TRBV9 and TRBJ2-5; TRBD2 is a possible D gene (6 bases). Trimming cost V 0 bases and J 4 bases, with 13 bases left between them. The CDR3 is 15 residues long. Germline-derived CDR1 and CDR2 are SGDLS and YYNGEE. The chain's CDR3 is CASSVGAGLGETQYF. For the CDR3, the DNA is TGTGCCAGCAGCGTAGGGGCGGGGCTGGGAGAGACCCAGTACTTC.

This chain connects TRBV5-6 to TRBJ2-3; D not certain. Germline V gene lookup returns CDR1 SGHDT and CDR2 YYEEEE. This CDR3 contains 14 residues. With 5 bases removed from V and 0 bases from J, the gap between germline ends came to 10 bases. The CDR3 spells CASRSSTSTDTQYF. The DNA for the CDR3 is TGTGCCAGCAGGTCAAGCACCAGCACAGATACGCAGTATTTT.

V usage is TRBV6-2 or TRBV6-3 and J usage is TRBJ1-1; TRBD1 is a possible D gene (5 bases). Germline loops: CDR1 MNHEY, CDR2 SVGEGT. Trimming pared 1 base from V and 3 bases from J, leaving 9 bases between. CDR3 size: 14 residues. The CDR3 spells CASSYLGEDTEAFF. CDR3 DNA sequence: TGTGCCAGCAGTTACTTAGGGGAGGACACTGAAGCTTTCTTT.

This clone has a single count. This sequence joins TRBV6-5 and TRBJ2-7, with D maybe TRBD1 (5 bases). Deletions cut 8 bases from V and 3 bases from J, with 20 bases between. The CDR3 totals 15 residues. Germline CDR1 MNHEY, CDR2 SVGAGI. CDR3 nucleotide sequence: TGTGCCAGCGCTCCTGGGGAAGGGGTCCGCTACGAGCAGTACGTC. This gives the protein CASAPGEGVRYEQYV.

The rearrangement uses TRBV28 and TRBJ1-5; TRBD1 is a possible D gene (6 bases). The CDR3 runs to 17 residues. The V and J ends lost 6 bases and 2 bases respectively, with 20 bases between them. In germline, CDR1 is MDHEN, CDR2 SYDVKM. The CDR3 coding sequence is TGTGCCAGCAGACCCGCTACAGGGCTTCCAGGCAATCAGCCCCAGCATTTT. It encodes CASRPATGLPGNQPQHF. Together with reference TRBV28 and TRBJ1-5, the CDR3 gives the full variable domain: DVKVTQSSRYLVKRTGEKVFLECVQDMDHENMFWYRQDPGLGLRLIYFSYDVKMKEKGDIPEGYSVSREKKERFSLILESASTNQTSMYLCASRPATGLPGNQPQHFGDGTRLSIL.

In this sample, this clone turned up once. V is TRBV7-2 and J is TRBJ2-7; 10 nucleotides align to TRBD1. Germline trimming cut 5 bases from V and 6 bases from J; bases unmatched to any gene: 13. CDR1 is SGHTA and CDR2 is FQGNSA in the germline V gene. This CDR3 spans 16 amino acids. CDR3 sequence: CASSISLGQGSGEQYF. CDR3 bases: TGTGCCAGCAGCATATCCCTGGGACAGGGGTCGGGCGAGCAGTACTTC.